These 17 T cell receptor beta chains were sequenced from one sample in a study of CD8+CD57+ T cells in acquired aplastic anemia (dated by TCRdb to the late 2010s). The patients picked for sequencing were ones in whom flow cytometry had shown an expansion of CD8+CD57+ cells. These reads were obtained on an Illumina HiSeq 2000. Genomic DNA served as template for TCR beta VDJ combination and CDR3 sequence profiling. The public reads were run again by TCRdb, first through fastp at Q25 and then through MiXCR, and only productive beta chains were kept. Every entry covers one CDR3 protein and lists the most common genes and DNA from its rows. The sample table holds about half a million distinct CDR3 sequences, of which under 40% were seen once. The biggest ten clones account for under 0.95% of the sample. The source material was sorted CD4+, CD8+, or CD8+CD57+ T cells (not recorded which) from PBMCs. The receptors were gathered from a human donor with aplastic anemia.

This clonotype was recorded many times. The V call is TRBV2, the J call TRBJ2-7, with 10 bases aligning to TRBD2. CDR3 length equals 15 residues. The trim removed 1 base at V and 3 bases at J, leaving 3 bases unmatched. The germline CDR1 and CDR2 sequences are SNHLY and FYNNEI. The DNA for the CDR3 is TGTGCCAGCAGTGAAGAACCTAGCGGGAGCTACGAGCAGTACTTC. Its translation is CASSEEPSGSYEQYF.

This chain uses TRBV20-1 with TRBJ1-6; D remains ambiguous. Germline V gene sequence: CDR1 DFQATT, CDR2 SNEGSKA (reference sequence). CDR3 length equals 15 residues. Trimming removed 0 bases at V and 9 bases at J, with 15 bases between. The CDR3 coding sequence is TGCAGTGCTAGAGATCGTCGGAAGGGAAGTTCACCCCTCCACTTT. Protein product: CSARDRRKGSSPLHF.

V and J are TRBV25-1 and TRBJ2-1; D gene ambiguous. The CDR3 runs to 12 residues. Germline CDR1 is MGHDK and CDR2 is SYGVNS. V lost 8 bases, J lost 6 bases, and 11 bases lay in between. CDR3 in DNA: TGTGCCAGCTCATCCCAAGGCAATGAGCAGTTCTTC. Its translation: CASSSQGNEQFF.

This clonotype occurred a few times. CDR3 nucleotides: TGCAGTGCTAGAGTGTCGCCAGGCATTAACTATGGCTACACCTTC. Residues: CSARVSPGINYGYTF. The chain recombines TRBV20-1 with TRBJ1-2; D uncertain. V lost 1 base and J 1 base, leaving 13 bases between the germline ends. Germline V gives CDR1 DFQATT, CDR2 SNEGSKA (reference sequence). This CDR3 contains 15 residues.

This clonotype was counted between two and nine times. The CDR3 loop is CASRQQGTDGYTF. The CDR3 nucleotides are TGTGCCAGCAGGCAACAGGGTACCGATGGCTACACCTTC. The chain joins TRBV3-1 to TRBJ1-2; a possible D gene is TRBD1 (6 bases). The CDR3 sequence is 13 residues long. Germline assignment: CDR1 LGHDT and CDR2 YNNKEL (reference sequence). The V gene lost 6 bases and the J gene lost 6 bases, with 14 bases spanning the gap.

As regards this clonotype: With a much larger clone just one base away, this may be a read error. This likely comes from a read error, as the CDR3 has no conserved phenylalanine or tryptophan at its end. This sequence joins TRBV20-1 and TRBJ1-1; no definite D call. Germline V gives CDR1 DFQATT, CDR2 SNEGSKA (reference sequence). This CDR3 comprises 11 residues. V gave up 4 bases and J gave up 4 bases, with 7 bases separating them. CDR3 region: CSANRSTEAFS. The DNA of the CDR3 is TGCAGTGCTAATAGGAGCACTGAAGCTTTCTCT.

Regarding this clonotype: With a much larger clone just one base away, this may be a read error. The chain has TRBV7-3 and TRBJ1-3, with no clear D. V was trimmed by 1 base and J by 4 bases, leaving 8 bases between them. CDR3 size: 14 residues. CDR1 and CDR2 from the germline V gene are SGHTA and FQGTGA. CDR3 sequence reads: CASSLITLGNTIYF. The CDR3 bases are TGTGCCAGCAGCTTAATAACCCTCGGAAACACCATATATTTT.

This clonotype was counted ten times or more. The chain links TRBV19 to TRBJ1-4; no clear D. Trimming took off 6 bases at V and 0 bases at J, with 11 bases between the two ends. The CDR3 totals 15 residues. Germline CDR1 LNHDA, CDR2 SQIVND (reference sequence). The CDR3 loop reads CASRTHEATNEKLFF. CDR3 bases: TGTGCCAGTAGGACTCACGAGGCAACTAATGAAAAACTGTTTTTT.

The count of this clonotype is one. It may be a read error: a sequence one base away is much more abundant. CDR3 coding DNA: TGTGCCAGCAGCTTAGCGGGACAGGGTGATAGGAAAGGCTGCACCTTC. Translation: CASSLAGQGDRKGCTF. The chain carries TRBV7-2 and TRBJ1-2; 9 bases map to TRBD1. The CDR3 length is 16 residues. Germline CDR1 and CDR2: SGHTA and FQGNSA.

As for this clonotype: Being one base from a much bigger clone, this may be a read error. The chain uses TRBV19 and TRBJ1-2, with TRBD1 as a possible D gene (6 bases). CDR1 and CDR2 from the germline V gene are LNHDA and SQIVND (reference sequence). CDR3 length equals 15 residues. The CDR3 reads CASSQDRITNCGYTF. CDR3 coding DNA: TGTGCCAGCAGCCAAGACAGGATCACTAACTGTGGCTACACCTTC.

This clonotype was seen a single time. This chain joins TRBV10-3 and TRBJ1-5; D may be TRBD1 (5 bases). From germline, CDR1 is ENHRY and CDR2 SYGVKD. The CDR3 spans 13 residues. Trimming pared 10 bases from V and 3 bases from J, leaving 13 bases between. The CDR3 is CASIGRDNQPQHF. The DNA of the CDR3 is TGTGCCAGCATCGGCAGGGACAATCAGCCCCAGCATTTT.

V usage is TRBV24-1 and J usage is TRBJ1-2; possibly TRBD1 for D (5 bases). V shed 7 bases and J shed 8 bases, with 13 bases lying between them. Germline V gene sequence: CDR1 KGHDR, CDR2 SFDVKD. The length of the CDR3 is 12 residues. The CDR3 sequence is CATSGWGRGYTF. CDR3 nucleotides: TGTGCCACCAGCGGCTGGGGGAGGGGCTACACCTTC.

Worth noting for this clonotype: It is likely a read error, because the conserved phenylalanine at the end of the CDR3 is missing. This chain joins TRBV2 and TRBJ1-2; perhaps TRBD1 as D (5 bases). The V end lost 6 bases, the J end lost 4 bases, and 15 bases lay between the germline ends. This CDR3 has 14 amino acids. Germline-derived CDR1 and CDR2 are SNHLY and FYNNEI. The CDR3 spells CASSLEGAAYGYTL. The CDR3 DNA reads as TGTGCCAGCAGCTTAGAAGGGGCGGCCTATGGCTACACCCTC.

There are a few counts of this clonotype. The rearrangement uses TRBV13 and TRBJ2-2, with 11 bases fitting TRBD1. Trimming took 6 bases from V and 7 from J; bases not matched to a gene: 4. CDR1 is PRHDT, CDR2 FYEKMQ, per germline (reference sequence). This CDR3 spans 14 amino acids. CDR3 sequence: CASRGQGAIGELFF. In DNA, the CDR3 is TGTGCCAGCAGAGGACAGGGGGCGATCGGGGAGCTGTTTTTT.

The chain combines TRBV11-2 with TRBJ1-6; tentatively, D is TRBD1 (5 bases). Trimming took off 6 bases at V and 6 bases at J, with 18 bases between the two ends. This CDR3 region has 16 residues. CDR1 is SGHAT and CDR2 is FQNNGV in the germline V gene. CDR3 coding DNA: TGTGCCAGCAGATCGGGGGTAGGGGTCTCTAATTCACCCCTCCACTTT. As protein: CASRSGVGVSNSPLHF. The variable domain in full, completed from reference TRBV11-2 and TRBJ1-6, reads EAGVAQSPRYKIIEKRQSVAFWCNPISGHATLYWYQQILGQGPKLLIQFQNNGVVDDSQLPKDRFSAERLKGVDSTLKIQPAKLEDSAVYLCASRSGVGVSNSPLHFGNGTRLTVT.

The rearrangement links TRBV2 to TRBJ1-4; a possible D gene is TRBD1 (6 bases). Trimming left V 4 bases short and J 8 bases short, with 17 bases between. This CDR3 spans 15 amino acids. CDR1 and CDR2 from the germline V gene are SNHLY and FYNNEI. The CDR3 nucleotides are TGTGCCAGCAGTGTGGGGGCACAGGGCGGGGAAAAACTGTTTTTT. Translation: CASSVGAQGGEKLFF.

This clonotype was counted many times. Here the CDR3 DNA reads TGTGCCAGCAGTAAGACAGGGGTTAATGAAAAACTGTTTTTT. Encoded protein: CASSKTGVNEKLFF. The V gene is TRBV2, the J gene TRBJ1-4, with 8 bases matching TRBD1. Germline values: CDR1 SNHLY, CDR2 FYNNEI. V trimming: 5 bases; J trimming: 4 bases; junction bases outside the gene matches: 3. This CDR3 is 14 amino acids long.